This T cell receptor beta chain was observed in a study of OX40 agonist ivuxolimab in advanced cancers. Study context: A male proportion of just over 80% was recorded, with mean age 60 years and range roughly 23 to 79. Treatment received earlier with anti-PD-1, anti-PD-L1 or anti-CTLA-4 agents was allowed, and around 36% had some.

This clone has a single count. Sequenced by immunoSEQ multiplex PCR; TCRdb stores in-frame clones only, minus some. The sample records about 67,000 clones, roughly 82% being singletons. Blood draws occurred at baseline, cycle 4 day 1, and cycle 7 day 1. Germline V gene data show CDR1 as SNHLY and CDR2 as FYNNEI. Trimming took off 7 bases at V and 2 bases at J, with 12 bases between the two ends. The CDR3 spans 14 residues. Sample: CD4+ or CD8+ T cells sorted from blood, taken in a trial of the OX40 agonist ivuxolimab. The chain is built from TRBV2 and TRBJ1-5, with a weak D call TRBD1 (5 bases). This receptor was obtained from an adult with an advanced solid tumor such as melanoma, head and neck, liver or kidney cancer. The CDR3 region has the DNA TGTGCCAGCAATCGGGACGGTCGCAATCAGCCCCAGCATTTT. Its translation is CASNRDGRNQPQHF.